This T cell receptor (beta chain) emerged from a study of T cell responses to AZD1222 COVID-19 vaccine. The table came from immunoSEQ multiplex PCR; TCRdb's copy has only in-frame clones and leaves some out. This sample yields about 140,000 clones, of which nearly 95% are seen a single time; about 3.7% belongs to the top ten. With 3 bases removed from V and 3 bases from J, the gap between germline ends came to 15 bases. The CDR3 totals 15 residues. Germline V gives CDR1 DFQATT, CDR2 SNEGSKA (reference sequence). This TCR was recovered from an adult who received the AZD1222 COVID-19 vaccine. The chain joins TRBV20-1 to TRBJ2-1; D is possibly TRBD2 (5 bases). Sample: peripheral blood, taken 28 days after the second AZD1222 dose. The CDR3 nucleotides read TGCAGTGCTAGTTCCTCGAGCGGCTTCTACAATGAGCAGTTCTTC. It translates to CSASSSSGFYNEQFF.